The 9 T cell receptor beta chains in this list originate from one sample, sequenced in a study of radiation and T cells in renal cell carcinoma. Documented time point: blood 2 weeks post-SBRT. Indicated treatment: 15 Gy SBRT to primary tumor, nephrectomy 4 weeks later. Profiling relied on immunoSEQ multiplex PCR, and the TCRdb table lists in-frame clones only, not all of them. The data show about 130,000 clones, with around 89% seen just once and 5.8% held by the top ten. The material was blood, obtained from a patient whose treatment included radiotherapy and nephrectomy. These receptors were taken from a woman in her seventies with renal cell carcinoma.

The rearrangement links TRBV28 to TRBJ2-7, with 7 bases that match TRBD1. The CDR3 has 14 amino acids. Germline V gene sequence: CDR1 MDHEN, CDR2 SYDVKM. V was pared by 3 bases and J by 5 bases, with 7 bases of the junction left unmatched. The chain's CDR3 is CASSLGTGVDEQYF. The CDR3 DNA reads as TGTGCCAGCAGTTTGGGTACAGGGGTTGACGAGCAGTACTTC. The variable domain in full, completed from reference TRBV28 and TRBJ2-7, reads DVKVTQSSRYLVKRTGEKVFLECVQDMDHENMFWYRQDPGLGLRLIYFSYDVKMKEKGDIPEGYSVSREKKERFSLILESASTNQTSMYLCASSLGTGVDEQYFGPGTRLTVT.

This clone is medium-sized in the sample. The chain employs TRBV19 and TRBJ2-2; 9 bases map to TRBD2. V lost 8 bases to trimming and J lost 3 bases; unmatched junction nucleotides: 4. Germline CDR1 reads LNHDA; CDR2 reads SQIVND (reference sequence). The CDR3 is made up of 14 amino acids. The CDR3 here is CASQQRGDTGELFF. The DNA of the CDR3 is TGTGCCAGTCAGCAGCGGGGGGACACCGGGGAGCTGTTTTTT. The complete variable domain, with remaining parts taken from reference TRBV19 and TRBJ2-2, reads DGGITQSPKYLFRKEGQNVTLSCEQNLNHDAMYWYRQDPGQGLRLIYYSQIVNDFQKGDIAEGYSVSREKKESFPLTVTSAQKNPTAFYLCASQQRGDTGELFFGEGSRLTVL.

The rearrangement uses TRBV7-3 and TRBJ2-1; 10 bases are shared with TRBD2. CDR3 size: 14 residues. Germline V gene lookup returns CDR1 SGHTA and CDR2 FQGTGA. V was clipped by 4 bases and J by 8 bases; unmatched bases: 5. CDR3 nucleotide sequence: TGTGCCAGCAGCTCCTGGACTAGCGGCGATGAGCAGTTCTTC. Its protein is CASSSWTSGDEQFF.

There are a few counts of this clone. The J gene is TRBJ1-6, the V gene TRBV15; 8 bases match TRBD1. The trim removed 3 bases at V and 10 bases at J, leaving 8 bases unmatched. Per the germline V gene, CDR1 is LNHNV and CDR2 is YYDKDF (reference sequence). The CDR3 loop spans 15 amino acids. The CDR3 loop reads CATSSLTGVGSPLHF. The CDR3 bases are TGTGCCACCAGCAGTTTGACAGGGGTGGGATCACCCCTCCACTTT. Drawing the rest from reference TRBV15 and TRBJ1-6, the complete variable domain is DAMVIQNPRYQVTQFGKPVTLSCSQTLNHNVMYWYQQKSSQAPKLLFHYYDKDFNNEADTPDNFQSRRPNTSFCFLDIRSPGLGDTAMYLCATSSLTGVGSPLHFGNGTRLTVT.

The chain recombines TRBV6-4 with TRBJ2-5; D is undetermined. V was clipped by 6 bases and J by 1 base, with 9 bases between them. The CDR3 is 13 residues long. The germline CDR1 and CDR2 sequences are MRHNA and SNTAGT. The CDR3 spells CASSQGTQETQYF. The CDR3 nucleotides are TGTGCCAGCAGCCAAGGAACCCAAGAGACCCAGTACTTC.

Only one count was recorded for this clone. V gene TRBV11-3 combines with J gene TRBJ1-2; 10 bases fit TRBD1. V trimming: 6 bases; J trimming: 6 bases; junction bases outside the gene matches: 7. The V gene's germline CDR1 is SGHNT and CDR2 YENEEA. The CDR3 covers 14 residues. The CDR3 spells CASRKGQGFNGYTF. The DNA for the CDR3 is TGTGCCAGCAGAAAGGGACAGGGGTTTAATGGCTACACCTTC.

The gene calls are TRBV19 and TRBJ1-2; D is unresolved. Germline V CDR1 and CDR2: LNHDA, SQIVND (reference sequence). The CDR3 is 14 amino acids. V was cut by 3 bases and J by 4 bases, with 12 bases left in between. CDR3 amino acids: CASSIGRMGYGYTF. For the CDR3, the DNA is TGTGCCAGTAGTATCGGCAGGATGGGCTATGGCTACACCTTC.

The gene calls are TRBV7-2 and TRBJ1-3, with 11 positions matching TRBD1. The CDR3 consists of 16 residues. Germline CDR1 and CDR2: SGHTA and FQGNSA. V was clipped by 3 bases and J by 0 bases; unmatched bases: 1. CDR3 sequence reads: CASSLGTGGSGNTIYF. Written as DNA, the CDR3 is TGTGCCAGCAGCTTGGGGACAGGGGGCTCTGGAAACACCATATATTTT.

The gene calls are TRBV5-4 and TRBJ1-1, with a weak D call TRBD1 (5 bases). This CDR3 has 15 amino acids. V dropped 4 bases and J dropped 1 base, with 14 bases sitting between them. CDR1 and CDR2 from the germline V gene are SGHNT and YYREEE (reference sequence). The CDR3 bases are TGTGCCAGCAGCCCTGGGCAGGGAGGGAACACTGAAGCTTTCTTT. This gives the protein CASSPGQGGNTEAFF. The variable domain in full, with the rest retrieved from reference TRBV5-4 and TRBJ1-1, is ETGVTQSPTHLIKTRGQQVTLRCSSQSGHNTVSWYQQALGQGPQFIFQYYREEENGRGNFPPRFSGLQFPNYSSELNVNALELDDSALYLCASSPGQGGNTEAFFGQGTRLTVV.